One and the same sample provided the 28 T cell receptor beta chains below, sequenced in a study of regulatory T cells in long-lasting Graves disease. In building TCR beta libraries, iRepertoire HTBI primers were used together with Arm-PCR of CDR3 regions. MiXCR, run by TCRdb on the multiplex PCR reads, gives a single entry per CDR3 protein. The sample carries about 420,000 distinct CDR3 sequences, about 15% recorded once. Time point denoted: newly diagnosed GD, antithyroid drugs for less than 3 months. PBMC-derived RNA was used for the TCR library. The same sample was also studied in work on T cells in Graves' hyperthyroidism and ophthalmopathy.

The material sequenced was peripheral blood mononuclear cells (PBMCs), taken at new diagnosis, from a patient treated with antithyroid drugs. Source of these receptors: a woman aged 18-29 years with Graves disease.

This clonotype has ten or more counts. The rearrangement links TRBV18 to TRBJ2-3; 12 bases are a match to TRBD2. Trimming removed 5 bases from V and 6 bases from J; junction bases left unmatched: 6. The CDR3 spans 15 residues. Germline V gene data show CDR1 as KGHSH and CDR2 as LQKENI. The CDR3 reads CASSSRLAGEDTQYF. In DNA form, the CDR3 reads TGTGCCAGCTCATCTAGACTAGCGGGAGAGGATACGCAGTATTTT.

This clonotype showed up many times. As DNA, the CDR3 is TGTGCCAGCAGTCAGTCCAGGGGGAGTTCCTTCTATGAGCAGTTCTTC. Protein sequence: CASSQSRGSSFYEQFF. The V and J genes are TRBV28 and TRBJ2-1; 7 nucleotides line up with TRBD1. Germline V gene sequence: CDR1 MDHEN, CDR2 SYDVKM. The CDR3 consists of 16 residues. V dropped 5 bases and J dropped 8; count of bases not matched to a gene: 15. Using reference TRBV28 and TRBJ2-1 for the parts outside the CDR3, the full variable domain is DVKVTQSSRYLVKRTGEKVFLECVQDMDHENMFWYRQDPGLGLRLIYFSYDVKMKEKGDIPEGYSVSREKKERFSLILESASTNQTSMYLCASSQSRGSSFYEQFFGPGTRLTVL.

This clonotype was observed at least ten times. The V and J genes are TRBV11-2 and TRBJ1-4; D might be TRBD1 (5 bases). Germline CDR1 and CDR2: SGHAT and FQNNGV. This CDR3 region has 12 residues. V was trimmed by 4 bases and J by 12 bases, leaving 12 bases between them. This CDR3 reads CASSSIREELFF. CDR3 DNA: TGTGCCAGCAGCTCAATCAGGGAGGAACTGTTTTTT.

The rearrangement joins TRBV20-1 to TRBJ2-7, with 9 bases fitting TRBD1. J lost 4 bases, V lost 2 bases, and 12 bases had no gene match. The CDR3 length is 16 residues. Germline V gene sequence: CDR1 DFQATT, CDR2 SNEGSKA (reference sequence). CDR3 residues: CSARNNNRGQGYEQYF. The DNA for the CDR3 is TGCAGTGCTAGAAATAATAACAGGGGGCAAGGTTACGAGCAGTACTTC.

This clonotype has ten or more counts. The chain carries TRBV30 and TRBJ1-4; D is uncertain. Trimming took off 1 base at V and 8 bases at J, with 14 bases between the two ends. The CDR3 totals 14 residues. Germline V gene data show CDR1 as GTSNPN and CDR2 as SVGIG (reference sequence). The CDR3 DNA follows: TGTGCCTGGAGTGCGGCCAAATTTGGGGAAAAACTGTTTTTT. Protein product: CAWSAAKFGEKLFF.

This clonotype was picked up a small number of times. The chain joins TRBV4-1 to TRBJ1-4; TRBD1 is a possible D gene (6 bases). This CDR3 comprises 15 residues. Germline-derived CDR1 and CDR2 are MGHRA and YSYEKL. Trimming removed 3 bases from V and 7 bases from J, with 15 bases in between. CDR3 sequence: CASSQSRGETEKLFF. CDR3 nucleotide sequence: TGCGCCAGCAGCCAGAGTAGGGGGGAGACTGAAAAACTGTTTTTT.

This clonotype was observed many times. The chain uses TRBV7-8 and TRBJ2-1; 14 nucleotides align to TRBD2. The germline CDR1 and CDR2 sequences are SGHVS and FQNEAQ. The trim removed 4 bases at V and 9 bases at J, leaving 8 bases unmatched. The CDR3 sequence is 16 residues long. The CDR3 bases are TGTGCCAGCAGCTCATCGACTAGCGGGAGGGCCGGTGAGCAGTTCTTC. Amino acids: CASSSSTSGRAGEQFF.

At least ten counts were recorded for this clonotype. The gene calls are TRBV5-1 and TRBJ2-4; D is possibly TRBD1 (5 bases). The CDR3 sequence is 14 residues long. The germline CDR1 and CDR2 sequences are SGHRS and YFSETQ. The V and J ends lost 0 bases and 7 bases respectively, with 11 bases between them. This chain's CDR3 is CASSLVGAGNIQYF. In DNA form, the CDR3 reads TGCGCCAGCAGCTTGGTAGGGGCCGGGAACATTCAGTACTTC.

This clonotype has more than one count but fewer than ten. The chain links TRBV6-5 to TRBJ2-1, with 11 bases that match TRBD2. From germline, CDR1 is MNHEY and CDR2 SVGAGI. The CDR3 spans 16 residues. V trimming: 2 bases; J trimming: 7 bases; junction bases outside the gene matches: 7. CDR3 coding DNA: TGTGCCAGCAGTTACCGGACTAGCGGGCGAACTAATGAGCAGTTCTTC. It yields the protein CASSYRTSGRTNEQFF.

On this clonotype: A much bigger clone sits one base away, suggesting this may be a read error. The chain uses TRBV12-3 or TRBV12-4 and TRBJ2-5; a possible D gene is TRBD2 (5 bases). The CDR3 runs 13 residues. The CDR3 here is CTSSFRGQETQYF. CDR3 bases: TGTACCAGCAGTTTTCGGGGTCAAGAGACCCAGTACTTC.

This clonotype was recorded a few times. A much larger clonotype is one base distant, so this may be a read error. This chain uses TRBV7-2 with TRBJ2-2; 9 positions agree with TRBD2. Germline V lookup: CDR1 SGHTA, CDR2 FQGNSA. The CDR3 extends over 14 amino acids. The DNA of the CDR3 is TGTGCCGGCAGCCTTAGCGGGGGCACCGGGGAGCTGTTTTTT. Encoded protein: CAGSLSGGTGELFF.

This clonotype was counted between two and nine times. This rearrangement joins TRBV24-1 to TRBJ1-2, with 7 bases fitting TRBD1. CDR3 length: 15 amino acids. After removal of 3 bases from V and 4 bases from J, the junction contained 7 bases not matched to a gene. Germline V gene sequence: CDR1 KGHDR, CDR2 SFDVKD. CDR3 DNA: TGTGCCACCAGTGATCGGACAGGAGAACTCTATGGCTACACCTTC. Translation: CATSDRTGELYGYTF.

The J gene is TRBJ2-1, the V gene TRBV4-2; the match to TRBD2 covers 8 bases. CDR3 length: 15 residues. V shed 0 bases, J shed 9 bases, and the junction held 7 bases outside the gene matches. CDR1 is LGHNA, CDR2 YNFKEQ, per germline. The CDR3 here is CASSQDREGPGEQFF. CDR3 coding DNA: TGTGCCAGCAGCCAAGACCGGGAGGGTCCCGGTGAGCAGTTCTTC.

This clonotype was counted at least ten times. This chain joins TRBV2 and TRBJ2-5; TRBD2 aligns across 13 bases. The germline gives CDR1 SNHLY, CDR2 FYNNEI. V dropped 7 bases and J dropped 0; count of bases not matched to a gene: 2. The CDR3 contains 15 residues. The CDR3 coding sequence is TGTGCCAGCACTGGACTAGCGGGAGACCAAGAGACCCAGTACTTC. This sequence encodes CASTGLAGDQETQYF.

This clonotype was counted many times. The V and J genes are TRBV11-3 and TRBJ2-2; tentative D call: TRBD1 (8 bases). With 2 bases removed from V and 5 bases from J, the gap between germline ends came to 12 bases. This CDR3 spans 15 amino acids. Germline loops: CDR1 SGHNT, CDR2 YENEEA. CDR3 residues: CASSLTGGETGELFF. The DNA for the CDR3 is TGTGCCAGCAGCTTAACAGGGGGGGAAACCGGGGAGCTGTTTTTT.

This clonotype was counted many times. The chain carries TRBV7-2 and TRBJ2-3; 9 bases map to TRBD2. Per the germline V gene, CDR1 is SGHTA and CDR2 is FQGNSA. CDR3 length: 17 residues. V lost 1 base and J lost 4; bases outside the gene matches: 9. The CDR3 spells CASSLGSAGGPADTQYF. The CDR3 DNA is TGTGCCAGCAGCTTAGGATCGGCGGGAGGGCCGGCAGATACGCAGTATTTT.

This clonotype was detected many times. The chain employs TRBV6-2 or TRBV6-3 and TRBJ2-3; D not certain. CDR3 length: 15 residues. V lost 5 bases to trimming and J lost 2 bases, with 14 bases between them. CDR1 MNHEY and CDR2 SVGEGT come from the germline V gene. The CDR3 loop is CASSGAVSHTDTQYF. Here the CDR3 DNA reads TGTGCCAGCAGTGGAGCCGTTTCTCACACAGATACGCAGTATTTT.

This clonotype was seen repeatedly, ten times or more. The J gene is TRBJ2-7, the V gene TRBV28, with D unclear. The CDR3 covers 15 residues. Germline V lookup: CDR1 MDHEN, CDR2 SYDVKM. Trimming shortened V by 5 bases and J by 3 bases, and 17 bases separated the two germline ends. CDR3 sequence (DNA): TGTGCCAGCAGTCCCCGGATAGGCCTAAACTACGAGCAGTACTTC. Translating it yields CASSPRIGLNYEQYF.

This chain joins TRBV30 and TRBJ2-2, with 7 nucleotides matching TRBD2. Trimming cost V 3 bases and J 6 bases; bases outside gene matches: 10. CDR3 size: 15 residues. Germline-derived CDR1 and CDR2 are GTSNPN and SVGIG (reference sequence). The DNA for the CDR3 is TGTGCCTGGAGGGGCCTCCGGGCGGGAGCCGGGGAGCTGTTTTTT. Protein sequence: CAWRGLRAGAGELFF.

This clonotype was found many times. The CDR3 protein is CASTVTEMNTEAFF. Written as DNA, the CDR3 is TGTGCCAGCACCGTGACGGAGATGAACACTGAAGCTTTCTTT. This chain connects TRBV28 to TRBJ1-1; D is unclear. Germline CDR1 and CDR2: MDHEN and SYDVKM. The V gene lost 7 bases and the J gene lost 0 bases, with 12 bases spanning the gap. This CDR3 comprises 14 residues.

This clonotype was detected many times. V is TRBV30 and J is TRBJ1-2; D may be TRBD1 (5 bases). Germline CDR1 is GTSNPN and CDR2 is SVGIG (reference sequence). The CDR3 consists of 16 residues. Between the trimmed V and J ends, which lost 1 base and 3 bases, there was a span of 18 bases. CDR3 bases: TGTGCCTGGAGTGGGATCCGGGACGCCCGGCACTATGGCTACACCTTC. Translated, it gives CAWSGIRDARHYGYTF.

In nucleotides, the CDR3 is TGTGCCAGCAGCCAATTTCTAGCGGGGATTAATGAGCAGTTCTTC. Protein: CASSQFLAGINEQFF. The chain links TRBV14 to TRBJ2-1; 9 bases align to TRBD2. CDR1 SGHDN and CDR2 FVKESK come from the germline V gene. The trim removed 2 bases at V and 7 bases at J, leaving 6 bases unmatched. This CDR3 has 15 amino acids.

This clonotype was picked up many times. Here the CDR3 reads CASSPPRLAGIYEQYF. DNA for the CDR3: TGTGCCAGCAGTCCGCCCCGACTAGCGGGCATATACGAGCAGTACTTC. The chain couples TRBV12-3 or TRBV12-4 to TRBJ2-7, with TRBD2 matching over 10 bases. The CDR3 is 16 residues long. V lost 5 bases to trimming and J lost 4 bases; unmatched junction nucleotides: 11.

This clonotype was detected ten times or more. The CDR3 protein is CASSLVTRDTQYF. In nucleotides, the CDR3 is TGTGCCAGCAGCTTAGTGACTAGAGATACGCAGTATTTT. J is TRBJ2-3 and V is TRBV11-2; a possible D gene is TRBD2 (6 bases). CDR3 size: 13 residues. Looked up from germline, CDR1 is SGHAT and CDR2 is FQNNGV. V gave up 1 base and J gave up 5 bases, with 7 bases separating them.

In nucleotides, the CDR3 is TGCAGCGTTGAAGGGGGGGACAGTTCCTACGAGCAGTACTTC. Amino acid sequence: CSVEGGDSSYEQYF. The genes are TRBV29-1 and TRBJ2-7; possible D gene TRBD1, 7 bases. Germline V gene lookup returns CDR1 SQVTM and CDR2 ANQGSEA. V shed 1 base and J shed 1 base, with 11 bases lying between them. The CDR3 covers 14 residues.

This clonotype was seen repeatedly, ten times or more. V gene TRBV12-3 or TRBV12-4 combines with J gene TRBJ2-5, with D possibly matching TRBD2 (5 bases). Trimming removed 0 bases at V and 5 bases at J, with 7 bases between. The CDR3 has 13 residues. Here the CDR3 reads CASSLALAETQYF. DNA for the CDR3: TGTGCCAGCAGTTTAGCGCTAGCCGAGACCCAGTACTTC.

There are many counts of this clonotype. J is TRBJ2-3 and V is TRBV5-6, with 8 bases matching TRBD2. The V gene's germline CDR1 is SGHDT and CDR2 YYEEEE. With 6 bases clipped from V and 2 bases from J, the junction kept 5 bases outside the gene matches. The CDR3 loop spans 14 amino acids. The CDR3 reads CASNLGLATDTQYF. The CDR3 nucleotides are TGTGCCAGCAACCTCGGACTAGCCACAGATACGCAGTATTTT. Full variable domain (missing parts from reference TRBV5-6 and TRBJ2-3): DAGVTQSPTHLIKTRGQQVTLRCSPKSGHDTVSWYQQALGQGPQFIFQYYEEEERQRGNFPDRFSGHQFPNYSSELNVNALLLGDSALYLCASNLGLATDTQYFGPGTRLTVL.

This CDR3 is CASSAHTGVGEQFF. The DNA of the CDR3 is TGTGCCAGCAGCGCCCATACAGGCGTGGGTGAGCAGTTCTTC. The rearrangement links TRBV6-1 to TRBJ2-1, with D perhaps TRBD1 (5 bases). The ends were cut back, 6 bases at V and 9 bases at J, with 18 bases in the middle. This CDR3 is built from 14 residues. Germline assignment: CDR1 MNHNS and CDR2 SASEGT.